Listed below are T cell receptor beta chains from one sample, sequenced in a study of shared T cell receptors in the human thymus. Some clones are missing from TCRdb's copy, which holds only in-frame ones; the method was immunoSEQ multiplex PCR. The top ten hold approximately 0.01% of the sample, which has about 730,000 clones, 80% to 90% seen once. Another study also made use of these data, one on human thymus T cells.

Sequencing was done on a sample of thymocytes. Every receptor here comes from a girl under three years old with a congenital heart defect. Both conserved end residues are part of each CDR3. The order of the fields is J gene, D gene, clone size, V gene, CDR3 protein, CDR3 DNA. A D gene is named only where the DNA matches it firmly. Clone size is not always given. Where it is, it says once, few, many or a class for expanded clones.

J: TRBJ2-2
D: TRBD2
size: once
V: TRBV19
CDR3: CASRGTSGGHFTGELFF
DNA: TGTGCCAGTAGGGGGACTAGCGGGGGCCACTTTACCGGGGAGCTGTTTTTT

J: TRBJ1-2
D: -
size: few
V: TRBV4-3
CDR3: CASSQRGGGEAGYGYTF
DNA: TGCGCCAGCAGCCAAAGGGGCGGGGGCGAGGCGGGATATGGCTACACCTTC

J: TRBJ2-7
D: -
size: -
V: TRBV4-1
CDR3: CASSLRSGTSQYEQYF
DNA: TGCGCCAGCAGCCTAAGGTCCGGGACAAGTCAATACGAGCAGTACTTC

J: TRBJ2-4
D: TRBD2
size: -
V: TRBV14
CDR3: CASSPLARGGPFNIQYF
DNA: TGTGCCAGCAGCCCCTTAGCGCGGGGGGGCCCCTTCAACATTCAGTACTTC

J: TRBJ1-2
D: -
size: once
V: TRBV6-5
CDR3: CASSDPGTGVYYTF
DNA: TGTGCCAGCAGTGACCCTGGGACGGGAGTATACTACACCTTC

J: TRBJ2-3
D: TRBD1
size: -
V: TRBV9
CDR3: CASSGRDSLTDTQYF
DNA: TGTGCCAGCAGCGGCAGGGACAGTCTCACAGATACGCAGTATTTT

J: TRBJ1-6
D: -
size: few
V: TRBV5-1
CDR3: CASSLLGLSPLHF
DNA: TGCGCCAGCAGTCTTCTAGGTCTTTCACCCCTCCACTTT

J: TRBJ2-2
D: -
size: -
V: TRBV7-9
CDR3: CASSSPGAHSSDTGELFF
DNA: TGTGCCAGCAGCTCCCCAGGGGCGCATAGTTCGGACACCGGGGAGCTGTTTTTT

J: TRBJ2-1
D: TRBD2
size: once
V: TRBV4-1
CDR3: CASSPGTSVTNEQFF
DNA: TGCGCCAGCAGCCCCGGGACTAGTGTGACAAATGAGCAGTTCTTC

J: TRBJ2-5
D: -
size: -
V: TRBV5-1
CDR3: CASSLWGLETQYF
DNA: TGCGCCAGCAGCTTGTGGGGGCTGGAGACCCAGTACTTC

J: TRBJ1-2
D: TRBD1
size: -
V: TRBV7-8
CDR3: CASSPRTGAHGYTF
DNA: TGTGCCAGCAGCCCAAGGACAGGGGCTCATGGCTACACCTTC

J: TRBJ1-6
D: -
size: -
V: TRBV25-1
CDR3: CASRGVFVHSPLHF
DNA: TGTGCCAGCAGGGGCGTATTTGTTCATTCCCCCCTCCACTTT

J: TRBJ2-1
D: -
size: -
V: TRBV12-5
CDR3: CASGPGGGWGNEQFF
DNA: TGTGCTAGTGGTCCCGGAGGGGGCTGGGGCAATGAGCAGTTCTTC

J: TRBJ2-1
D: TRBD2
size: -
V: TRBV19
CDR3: CASSPTGGHNEQFF
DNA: TGTGCCAGTAGTCCGACGGGGGGGCACAATGAGCAGTTCTTC

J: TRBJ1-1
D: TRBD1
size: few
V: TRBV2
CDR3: CASRDYPSPGTGPNTEAFF
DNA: TGTGCCAGCAGGGATTACCCCAGTCCCGGGACAGGGCCGAACACTGAAGCTTTCTTT

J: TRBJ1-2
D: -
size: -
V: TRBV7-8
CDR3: CASSLGRSGYGYTF
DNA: TGTGCCAGCAGCTTAGGGCGGAGCGGCTATGGCTACACCTTC

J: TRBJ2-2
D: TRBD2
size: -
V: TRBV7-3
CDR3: CASSARPASGVRATGELFF
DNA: TGTGCCAGCAGCGCCCGTCCGGCTAGCGGGGTTAGAGCCACCGGGGAGCTGTTTTTT